The entry that follows covers one T cell receptor beta chain sequence. The data derive from a study of cytomegalovirus exposure and HLA in healthy donors. Study-level background: The 90 to 150 validation repertoires, a later analysis reported, used the same platform as the 600 to 850 repertoires from the first cohort.

Some clones are missing from TCRdb's copy, which holds only in-frame ones; the method was immunoSEQ multiplex PCR. Of hundreds of thousands of clones detected, about 83% appear once; the ten largest clones hold 2.6%. V shed 5 bases and J 8 bases; nucleotides not matched to a gene: 13. Germline CDR1 reads SGHTA; CDR2 reads FQGNSA. The CDR3 is made up of 16 amino acids. This clonotype was sampled from a man aged 18 to 30 in good health and CMV-seronegative. The chain joins TRBV7-2 to TRBJ2-2; 8 bases agree with TRBD2. Sequencing was done on a sample of PBMCs. Here the CDR3 reads CASSPTSGTVVGELFF. The CDR3 nucleotides are TGTGCCAGCAGCCCCACTAGCGGCACTGTGGTGGGGGAGCTGTTTTTT.